The 32 T cell receptor beta chains below come from one sample, sequenced in a study of T-cell reconstitution after alpha-beta-depleted transplantation in children. Unique molecular identifiers tagged the TCRbeta library. One entry per CDR3 protein, called by TCRdb with MiXCR from the PCR reads. This table holds 100,000 or so distinct CDR3 sequences, about 25% found once. The sample here was PBMCs, taken before TCRalphabeta/CD19-depleted stem cell transplant. Receptors were obtained from a boy aged 2-9 years with acute lymphoblastic leukemia, due to receive a stem cell transplant.

The chain's CDR3 is CATSRGGLGDTQYF. The CDR3 DNA is TGTGCCACCAGCAGAGGGGGGCTAGGAGATACGCAGTATTTT. This sequence joins TRBV15 and TRBJ2-3; possibly TRBD1 for D (6 bases). Germline V CDR1 and CDR2: LNHNV, YYDKDF (reference sequence). The CDR3 length is 14 residues. V lost 1 base, J lost 5 bases, and 10 bases lay in between.

In its sample, this clonotype was seen a few times. V is TRBV6-1 and J is TRBJ1-4, with a possible D match to TRBD1 (5 bases). CDR1 and CDR2 from the germline V gene are MNHNS and SASEGT. There are 16 residues in the CDR3. Between the trimmed V and J ends, which lost 5 bases and 5 bases, there was a span of 18 bases. CDR3: CASSQGLTAGNEKLFF. CDR3 nucleotides: TGTGCCAGCAGTCAAGGATTGACAGCGGGCAATGAAAAACTGTTTTTT.

The V and J genes are TRBV18 and TRBJ2-7; perhaps D is TRBD1 or TRBD2 (5 bases each). The germline V gene encodes CDR1 KGHSH and CDR2 LQKENI. CDR3 length equals 14 residues. Trimming left V 5 bases short and J 2 bases short, with 13 bases between. Written as DNA, the CDR3 is TGTGCCAGCTCAGGGGGTCCTCGCACCTACGAGCAGTACTTC. Translation gives CASSGGPRTYEQYF.

Only a few counts were recorded for this clonotype. This chain links TRBV13 with TRBJ1-1, with D hard to call. Germline V gene sequence: CDR1 PRHDT, CDR2 FYEKMQ (reference sequence). The V end was cut by 2 bases, the J end by 2 bases, with 6 bases between. The CDR3 is 13 residues long. Here the CDR3 reads CASSLNRNTEAFF. CDR3 bases: TGTGCCAGCAGCTTAAACAGAAACACTGAAGCTTTCTTT.

J is TRBJ2-3 and V is TRBV3-1, with D possibly matching TRBD2 (5 bases). Germline CDR1 is LGHDT and CDR2 is YNNKEL (reference sequence). The CDR3 is 16 amino acids. V shed 0 bases and J shed 4 bases, with 14 bases lying between them. The CDR3 here is CASSQDVDYRPDTQYF. The DNA of the CDR3 is TGTGCCAGCAGCCAAGATGTCGACTATCGCCCAGATACGCAGTATTTT.

The rearrangement links TRBV18 to TRBJ1-1; the D gene is possibly TRBD1 (5 bases). The CDR3 runs to 15 residues. CDR1 KGHSH and CDR2 LQKENI come from the germline V gene. Between the trimmed V and J ends, which lost 3 bases and 1 base, there was a span of 12 bases. The CDR3 loop reads CASSPQGPGNTEAFF. CDR3 in DNA: TGTGCCAGCTCACCCCAGGGACCGGGGAACACTGAAGCTTTCTTT.

J is TRBJ2-3 and V is TRBV18; weak D call: TRBD2 (7 bases). The germline gives CDR1 KGHSH, CDR2 LQKENI. CDR3 length equals 14 residues. V shed 1 base and J shed 4 bases, with 9 bases lying between them. The CDR3 sequence: CASSPQGGADTQYF. CDR3 sequence (DNA): TGTGCCAGCTCACCACAAGGGGGGGCAGATACGCAGTATTTT. Combining the CDR3 with reference TRBV18 and TRBJ2-3 gives the whole variable domain NAGVMQNPRHLVRRRGQEARLRCSPMKGHSHVYWYRQLPEEGLKFMVYLQKENIIDESGMPKERFSAEFPKEGPSILRIQQVVRGDSAAYFCASSPQGGADTQYFGPGTRLTVL.

V usage is TRBV20-1 and J usage is TRBJ2-1, with TRBD2 as a possible D gene (7 bases). The CDR3 has 11 residues. CDR1 DFQATT and CDR2 SNEGSKA come from the germline V gene (reference sequence). CDR3: CSTGRDNEQFF. The CDR3 nucleotides are TGCAGCACAGGGAGGGACAATGAGCAGTTCTTC.

This clonotype has only a few counts. This rearrangement joins TRBV20-1 to TRBJ1-4; 7 bases fit TRBD1. There are 14 residues in the CDR3. CDR1 and CDR2 (germline): DFQATT, SNEGSKA (reference sequence). With 1 base clipped from V and 6 bases from J, the junction kept 5 bases outside the gene matches. CDR3 protein: CSARGTGGYEKLFF. Here the CDR3 DNA reads TGCAGTGCTAGAGGGACAGGAGGTTATGAAAAACTGTTTTTT.

This clonotype was counted only a few times. This may stem from a read error, because a much larger clone lies one nucleotide away. The chain links TRBV6-4 to TRBJ2-3; tentatively, D is TRBD1 (6 bases). Germline V gives CDR1 MRHNA, CDR2 SNTAGT. With 2 bases removed from V and 1 base from J, the gap between germline ends came to 7 bases. This CDR3 spans 14 amino acids. The CDR3 nucleotides read TGTGCCAGCAGTGACCGACAGGGCACAGATACGCAGTATTTT. Its protein is CASSDRQGTDTQYF.

The CDR3 is CASSSGQLHYSNQPQHF. The DNA for the CDR3 is TGTGCCAGCAGTTCGGGACAGCTTCATTATAGCAATCAGCCCCAGCATTTT. The rearrangement joins TRBV6-2 or TRBV6-3 to TRBJ1-5; TRBD1 agrees at 7 bases. The CDR3 has 17 residues. V dropped 4 bases and J dropped 0; count of bases not matched to a gene: 9. CDR1 MNHEY and CDR2 SVGEGT come from the germline V gene.

The table lists this clonotype with a few counts. The chain uses TRBV7-2 and TRBJ2-2; D unclear. Deletions cut 7 bases from V and 0 bases from J, with 9 bases between. Germline V lookup: CDR1 SGHTA, CDR2 FQGNSA. CDR3 length: 14 amino acids. CDR3: CASKGLSNTGELFF. The CDR3, as DNA: TGTGCCAGCAAAGGGTTATCGAACACCGGGGAGCTGTTTTTT.

This clonotype was observed a few times. The chain combines TRBV28 with TRBJ2-1; D is possibly TRBD2 (5 bases). CDR3 length: 14 amino acids. Trimming stripped 6 bases from V and 8 bases from J, with 17 bases between. CDR1 and CDR2 (germline): MDHEN, SYDVKM. The chain's CDR3 is CASRIGLAGDEQFF. In DNA, the CDR3 is TGTGCCAGCAGGATAGGGCTAGCCGGCGATGAGCAGTTCTTC. Supplemented by reference TRBV28 and TRBJ2-1, the full variable domain reads DVKVTQSSRYLVKRTGEKVFLECVQDMDHENMFWYRQDPGLGLRLIYFSYDVKMKEKGDIPEGYSVSREKKERFSLILESASTNQTSMYLCASRIGLAGDEQFFGPGTRLTVL.

This clonotype was recorded once. The rearrangement joins TRBV5-5 to TRBJ1-4, with 7 bases lining up with TRBD1. V lost 9 bases and J lost 8; bases outside the gene matches: 10. The CDR3 has 13 amino acids. From germline, CDR1 is SGHKS and CDR2 YYEKEE (reference sequence). The CDR3 sequence: CATEGAPGEKLFF. The DNA of the CDR3 is TGTGCCACCGAGGGGGCCCCGGGGGAAAAACTGTTTTTT. Full variable domain (rest looked up from reference TRBV5-5 and TRBJ1-4): DAGVTQSPTHLIKTRGQQVTLRCSPISGHKSVSWYQQVLGQGPQFIFQYYEKEERGRGNFPDRFSARQFPNYSSELNVNALLLGDSALYLCATEGAPGEKLFFGSGTQLSVL.

The genes are TRBV12-3 or TRBV12-4 and TRBJ2-7; tentative D call: TRBD2 (6 bases). This CDR3 has 14 amino acids. Trimming left V 6 bases short and J 3 bases short, with 15 bases between. The CDR3 spells CASSPTGGYYEQYF. The CDR3 region has the DNA TGTGCCAGCAGCCCCACTGGGGGGTACTACGAGCAGTACTTC.

CDR3 bases: TGCGCCAGCAGCCTTGACCGGAATTCACCCCTCCACTTT. It specifies CASSLDRNSPLHF. The chain joins TRBV5-1 to TRBJ1-6; no reliable D call. Trimming took 4 bases from V and 7 from J, leaving 9 bases between them. Germline V lookup: CDR1 SGHRS, CDR2 YFSETQ. The CDR3 extends over 13 amino acids.

The chain links TRBV29-1 to TRBJ1-3, with 8 bases fitting TRBD1. The CDR3 runs 13 residues. The germline gives CDR1 SQVTM, CDR2 ANQGSEA. With V trimmed by 4 bases and J by 4 bases, 3 bases remained unmatched. The CDR3 DNA is TGCAGCGTTGGGACAGGGCAAGGAAACACCATATATTTT. Amino acid sequence: CSVGTGQGNTIYF.

The V and J genes are TRBV7-6 and TRBJ2-6, with no clear D. The V gene's germline CDR1 is SGHVS and CDR2 FNYEAQ. V was cut by 5 bases and J by 0 bases, with 2 bases left in between. The CDR3 sequence is 13 residues long. This chain's CDR3 is CASSHSGANVLTF. As DNA, the CDR3 is TGTGCCAGCAGCCACTCTGGGGCCAACGTCCTGACTTTC.

The chain couples TRBV2 to TRBJ1-2; D remains unclear. The CDR3 has 15 residues. Germline-derived CDR1 and CDR2 are SNHLY and FYNNEI. V dropped 4 bases and J dropped 2 bases, with 14 bases sitting between them. The CDR3 is CASSVDGGRNYGYTF. The CDR3 DNA is TGTGCCAGCAGTGTAGATGGTGGGCGGAACTATGGCTACACCTTC.

The J gene is TRBJ2-2, the V gene TRBV7-7; D ambiguous. This CDR3 has 14 amino acids. Deletions cut 6 bases from V and 2 bases from J, with 10 bases between. Germline CDR1 is SSHAT and CDR2 is FNYEAQ (reference sequence). The CDR3 DNA is TGTGCCAGCAGTCCCGGTACTAACACCGGGGAGCTGTTTTTT. Amino acid sequence: CASSPGTNTGELFF.

The sample holds a few counts of this clonotype. The chain recombines TRBV4-3 with TRBJ1-2; D might be TRBD1 (5 bases). With 0 bases removed from V and 6 bases from J, the gap between germline ends came to 17 bases. This CDR3 is built from 16 residues. Germline CDR1 and CDR2: LGHNA and YSLEER. The CDR3 here is CASSQERGRGLDGYTF. CDR3 in DNA: TGCGCCAGCAGCCAAGAAAGGGGAAGGGGTTTAGATGGCTACACCTTC.

This clonotype showed up just a few times. The chain joins TRBV7-2 to TRBJ1-1; tentative D call: TRBD1 (5 bases). CDR1 SGHTA and CDR2 FQGNSA come from the germline V gene. V gave up 5 bases and J gave up 4 bases, with 14 bases separating them. The CDR3 consists of 14 residues. The CDR3 spells CASSRDEKGTEAFF. Written as DNA, the CDR3 is TGTGCCAGCAGCCGGGACGAGAAAGGCACTGAAGCTTTCTTT.

V and J are TRBV4-3 and TRBJ2-7; D is ambiguous. The CDR3 is 14 amino acids. Looked up from germline, CDR1 is LGHNA and CDR2 is YSLEER. Trimming stripped 1 base from V and 3 bases from J, with 10 bases between. The CDR3 DNA reads as TGCGCCAGCAGCCAAGGGCGTCCCAGCTACGAGCAGTACTTC. Encoded protein: CASSQGRPSYEQYF.

This clonotype showed up just a few times. V and J are TRBV6-5 and TRBJ2-1; D may correspond to TRBD1 or TRBD2 (7 bases each). This CDR3 spans 15 amino acids. The V and J ends lost 2 bases and 5 bases respectively, with 13 bases between them. Per the germline V gene, CDR1 is MNHEY and CDR2 is SVGAGI. This CDR3 reads CASSYERDSDNEQFF. The CDR3 DNA sequence: TGTGCCAGCAGTTACGAGCGGGACAGTGACAATGAGCAGTTCTTC.

The J gene is TRBJ2-5, the V gene TRBV29-1; perhaps TRBD2 as D (6 bases). Trimming shortened V by 4 bases and J by 4 bases, and 10 bases separated the two germline ends. The CDR3 is 12 residues long. Looked up from germline, CDR1 is SQVTM and CDR2 is ANQGSEA. The CDR3 is CSVVKAGETQYF. CDR3 coding DNA: TGCAGCGTTGTCAAAGCGGGAGAGACCCAGTACTTC. Variable domain in full (rest from reference TRBV29-1 and TRBJ2-5): SAVISQKPSRDICQRGTSLTIQCQVDSQVTMMFWYRQQPGQSLTLIATANQGSEATYESGFVIDKFPISRPNLTFSTLTVSNMSPEDSSIYLCSVVKAGETQYFGPGTRLLVL.

This clonotype was counted only a few times. V and J are TRBV6-6 and TRBJ2-2; D not certain. Trimming cost V 0 bases and J 7 bases, with 6 bases left between them. Germline loops: CDR1 MNHNY, CDR2 SVGAGI (reference sequence). CDR3 length: 13 residues. CDR3 nucleotides: TGTGCCAGCAGTTACTCGGAAGGCGGGGAGCTGTTTTTT. Translated: CASSYSEGGELFF.

The genes are TRBV4-3 and TRBJ2-3; D gene unclear. Deletions cut 0 bases from V and 2 bases from J, with 6 bases between. Germline loops: CDR1 LGHNA, CDR2 YSLEER. CDR3 length: 14 residues. The CDR3 sequence: CASSQDAYTDTQYF. The CDR3 coding sequence is TGCGCCAGCAGCCAAGATGCTTACACAGATACGCAGTATTTT.

The CDR3 is CASSPSGRVQSYEQYF. DNA of the CDR3: TGTGCCAGCTCACCCTCCGGCAGGGTCCAATCCTACGAGCAGTACTTC. The rearrangement joins TRBV18 to TRBJ2-7, with D maybe TRBD1 (5 bases). Trimming cost V 3 bases and J 1 base, with 16 bases left between them. The CDR3 is 16 residues long. The germline V gene encodes CDR1 KGHSH and CDR2 LQKENI.

This chain uses TRBV6-2 or TRBV6-3 with TRBJ2-1, with D perhaps TRBD1 (6 bases). Germline CDR1 and CDR2: MNHEY and SVGEGT. The CDR3 is 13 amino acids. Between the trimmed V and J ends, which lost 8 bases and 5 bases, there was a span of 13 bases. The CDR3 DNA reads as TGTGCCAGCTCGAGGGGACATAACAATGAGCAGTTCTTC. Translated: CASSRGHNNEQFF.

There are a few counts of this clonotype. The chain uses TRBV20-1 and TRBJ2-3, with D tentatively TRBD1 or TRBD2 (5 bases each). Germline CDR1 reads DFQATT; CDR2 reads SNEGSKA (reference sequence). Trimming cost V 1 base and J 4 bases, with 12 bases left between them. The CDR3 consists of 14 residues. CDR3 residues: CSARGGAVADTQYF. In nucleotides, the CDR3 is TGCAGTGCTAGAGGAGGGGCGGTGGCAGATACGCAGTATTTT.

The rearrangement joins TRBV28 to TRBJ1-1; no clear D. From germline, CDR1 is MDHEN and CDR2 SYDVKM. The length of the CDR3 is 12 residues. The V and J ends lost 6 bases and 0 bases respectively, with 5 bases between them. The CDR3 DNA reads TGTGCCAGCAGGCGCATGAACACTGAAGCTTTCTTT. Its translation: CASRRMNTEAFF. The whole variable domain, remainder taken from reference TRBV28 and TRBJ1-1, is DVKVTQSSRYLVKRTGEKVFLECVQDMDHENMFWYRQDPGLGLRLIYFSYDVKMKEKGDIPEGYSVSREKKERFSLILESASTNQTSMYLCASRRMNTEAFFGQGTRLTVV.

This clonotype was observed at least ten times. The chain joins TRBV18 to TRBJ2-1; TRBD2 agrees at 12 bases. Unmatched junction bases numbered 6, after V lost 0 bases and J lost 9 bases. CDR1 KGHSH and CDR2 LQKENI come from the germline V gene. CDR3 size: 16 residues. The CDR3 DNA reads as TGTGCCAGCTCACCACCAGCTAGCGGGAGGGCCAGTGAGCAGTTCTTC. This encodes CASSPPASGRASEQFF. The variable domain in full, with the rest retrieved from reference TRBV18 and TRBJ2-1, is NAGVMQNPRHLVRRRGQEARLRCSPMKGHSHVYWYRQLPEEGLKFMVYLQKENIIDESGMPKERFSAEFPKEGPSILRIQQVVRGDSAAYFCASSPPASGRASEQFFGPGTRLTVL.